This T cell receptor beta chain was retrieved from a study of B cell selection in AIRE deficiency. Clones were read by immunoSEQ multiplex PCR, and TCRdb kept only the in-frame ones, dropping some. In the table there are tens of thousands of clones, roughly 90% of which are singletons. The germline CDR1 and CDR2 sequences are SEHNR and FQNEAQ (reference sequence). There are 14 residues in the CDR3. The junction had 4 bases not matched to a gene; V was cut back by 3 bases and J by 8 bases. Regulatory T cells were sorted as CD4+CD25hiCD127low/negative cells. The TCR originated in a human donor in good health. Specimen: CD4+CD25+ Tregs sorted from PBMCs. V is TRBV7-9 and J is TRBJ1-6, with TRBD1 matching over 7 bases. CDR3 sequence reads: CASSFTGVDSPLHF. CDR3 coding DNA: TGTGCCAGCAGCTTCACAGGGGTTGATTCACCCCTCCACTTT.